Below, 31 T cell receptor beta chains from the same sample are listed, as sequenced in a study of cytomegalovirus exposure and HLA in healthy donors. PCR employed 60 Vbeta and 13 Jbeta primers. The protocol was immunoSEQ multiplex PCR, while the TCRdb copy is restricted to in-frame clones and leaves out a portion. The table has 110,000 or so clones, about 68% seen once. The sequenced sample was PBMCs. The receptors shown here come from a woman aged 40 to 50 in good health and CMV-seropositive.

This chain connects TRBV7-2 to TRBJ2-5; 10 positions agree with TRBD2. The germline V gene has CDR1 SGHTA and CDR2 FQGNSA. The CDR3 is 15 amino acids. The junction had 6 bases not matched to a gene; V was cut back by 4 bases and J by 4 bases. As DNA, the CDR3 is TGTGCCAGCAGCTCGTACCAGCGGGAGGGAGAGACCCAGTACTTC. Protein: CASSSYQREGETQYF.

The chain joins TRBV10-3 to TRBJ1-1; 12 nucleotides line up with TRBD1. Germline V CDR1 and CDR2: ENHRY, SYGVKD. The CDR3 has 18 amino acids. Trimming took 11 bases from V and 4 from J; bases not matched to a gene: 20. The CDR3, as DNA: TGTGCCGTCGGGGGGGACAGGGGGCTGTTTGGTGACGCCACTGAAGCTTTCTTT. Translation: CAVGGDRGLFGDATEAFF.

The chain combines TRBV29-1 with TRBJ1-2; 7 bases are shared with TRBD1. V lost 5 bases and J lost 4; bases outside the gene matches: 7. This CDR3 has 13 amino acids. CDR1 and CDR2 from the germline V gene are SQVTM and ANQGSEA. The CDR3 bases are TGCAGCGTTACCCGGACAGGAGTCTATGGCTACACCTTC. Amino acid sequence: CSVTRTGVYGYTF.

This clone is a singleton in its sample. This chain uses TRBV6-5 with TRBJ1-5, with D perhaps TRBD1 (6 bases). The CDR3 contains 16 residues. From germline, CDR1 is MNHEY and CDR2 SVGAGI. Trimming cost V 4 bases and J 1 base, with 14 bases left between them. The DNA for the CDR3 is TGTGCCAGCAGTTGGGGACATCCGGAGAGCAATCAGCCCCAGCATTTT. This translates into CASSWGHPESNQPQHF.

This clone turned up a few times. The chain recombines TRBV2 with TRBJ2-7; 9 bases map to TRBD1. The CDR3 consists of 16 residues. Losses at the gene ends were 2 bases for V and 3 bases for J; bases not matched to a gene: 8. Per germline, CDR1 SNHLY and CDR2 FYNNEI. CDR3 sequence reads: CASSEFAGTGRYEQYF. The CDR3, as DNA: TGTGCCAGCAGTGAATTCGCCGGGACAGGGCGCTACGAGCAGTACTTC.

The V gene is TRBV6-5, the J gene TRBJ2-7, with 7 bases fitting TRBD2. From germline, CDR1 is MNHEY and CDR2 SVGAGI. The length of the CDR3 is 14 residues. V trimming: 6 bases; J trimming: 2 bases; junction bases outside the gene matches: 7. The CDR3 here is CASRTSRTAYEQYF. CDR3 coding DNA: TGTGCCAGCAGGACTAGCCGGACGGCCTACGAGCAGTACTTC.

The chain recombines TRBV30 with TRBJ2-2; 9 positions agree with TRBD1. The V gene's germline CDR1 is GTSNPN and CDR2 SVGIG (reference sequence). Trimming removed 4 bases from V and 4 bases from J; junction bases left unmatched: 7. The CDR3 has 15 amino acids. The CDR3 region is CAWKKWDRATGELFF. CDR3 nucleotides: TGTGCCTGGAAAAAGTGGGACAGGGCCACCGGGGAGCTGTTTTTT.

About this clone: The junction departs from germline at one end; a sequencing error may be responsible. The rearrangement joins TRBV7-9 to TRBJ2-1, with 9 bases fitting TRBD2. Germline loops: CDR1 SEHNR, CDR2 FQNEAQ (reference sequence). The CDR3 consists of 16 residues. CDR3 sequence (DNA): TGTTCCAGCAGCTTCCGCGGGGGGGGAGCCTACAATGAGCAGTTCTTC. Its translation is CSSSFRGGGAYNEQFF.

The V call is TRBV28, the J call TRBJ2-1; 8 positions match TRBD2. This CDR3 contains 15 residues. Trimming at V came to 6 bases and at J to 0 bases, leaving 4 bases not matched to a gene. Germline V gene lookup returns CDR1 MDHEN and CDR2 SYDVKM. The CDR3 region is CASRPGGSSYNEQFF. The CDR3 region has the DNA TGTGCCAGCAGGCCGGGGGGGAGCTCCTACAATGAGCAGTTCTTC.

This chain links TRBV11-1 with TRBJ2-1; TRBD2 aligns across 7 bases. This CDR3 region has 15 residues. The germline CDR1 and CDR2 sequences are SGHAT and FQDESV (reference sequence). Trimming cost V 3 bases and J 2 bases; bases outside gene matches: 4. Here the CDR3 DNA reads TGTGCCAGCAGCTTTACAGCGGGACCCTACAATGAGCAGTTCTTC. Its translation is CASSFTAGPYNEQFF.

The V gene is TRBV4-2, the J gene TRBJ2-7; 7 bases map to TRBD2. CDR1 and CDR2 (germline): LGHNA, YNFKEQ. V was clipped by 1 base and J by 3 bases; unmatched bases: 6. The CDR3 loop spans 15 amino acids. CDR3 sequence (DNA): TGTGCCAGCAGCCAAGTCCGGGGAGGGATCTACGAGCAGTACTTC. Translating it yields CASSQVRGGIYEQYF.

This rearrangement joins TRBV6-6 to TRBJ2-5; TRBD1 aligns across 7 bases. The J call may be incorrect, as the DNA end agrees better with TRBJ2-7. The CDR3 extends over 14 amino acids. Looked up from germline, CDR1 is MNHNY and CDR2 is SVGAGI (reference sequence). CDR3 residues: CASKVTGVGYEQYF. The DNA of the CDR3 is TGTGCCAGCAAGGTAACAGGGGTGGGCTACGAGCAGTACTTC.

The chain is built from TRBV23-1 and TRBJ1-4, with 7 bases fitting TRBD1. TRBV23-1 is treated as an ORF (open reading frame) with a function not yet certain. This CDR3 comprises 16 residues. Germline trimming cut 3 bases from V and 5 bases from J; bases unmatched to any gene: 9. CDR3 in DNA: TGCGCCAGCAGTCACCCACCGACAGGGAAGAATGAAAAACTGTTTTTT. Protein sequence: CASSHPPTGKNEKLFF.

V usage is TRBV10-3 and J usage is TRBJ2-1; 9 bases map to TRBD2. V trimming: 9 bases; J trimming: 5 bases; junction bases outside the gene matches: 5. The CDR3 runs to 13 residues. Germline assignment: CDR1 ENHRY and CDR2 SYGVKD. CDR3 region: CAIRLADHNEQFF. CDR3 nucleotides: TGTGCCATTCGACTAGCGGACCACAATGAGCAGTTCTTC.

In this sample, this clone turned up a few times. The chain has TRBV13 and TRBJ2-1, with 12 bases lining up with TRBD1. The V and J ends lost 5 bases and 7 bases, in that order; junction bases with no gene match: 9. Germline V lookup: CDR1 PRHDT, CDR2 FYEKMQ (reference sequence). The CDR3 is 16 amino acids. The chain's CDR3 is CASSLTPGQGANEQFF. The CDR3 nucleotides are TGTGCCAGCAGCCTAACCCCGGGACAGGGGGCAAATGAGCAGTTCTTC.

V gene TRBV6-5 combines with J gene TRBJ2-5; 8 bases are shared with TRBD2. The germline V gene has CDR1 MNHEY and CDR2 SVGAGI. The trim removed 5 bases at V and 4 bases at J, leaving 6 bases unmatched. The CDR3 is made up of 14 amino acids. In DNA, the CDR3 is TGTGCCAGCAGTAGAGCGGGAGATGGAGAGACCCAGTACTTC. It codes for CASSRAGDGETQYF.

V and J are TRBV5-1 and TRBJ2-7; 10 bases map to TRBD2. The CDR3 loop spans 15 amino acids. J lost 4 bases, V lost 2 bases, and 6 bases had no gene match. The germline CDR1 and CDR2 sequences are SGHRS and YFSETQ. CDR3 nucleotide sequence: TGCGCCAGCAGCTTAGCGGGAGGGCCGGGGTACGAGCAGTACTTC. It yields the protein CASSLAGGPGYEQYF.

V usage is TRBV2 and J usage is TRBJ2-5, with TRBD2 identical over 9 bases. Per germline, CDR1 SNHLY and CDR2 FYNNEI. The CDR3 totals 15 residues. The trim removed 6 bases at V and 0 bases at J, leaving 5 bases unmatched. DNA for the CDR3: TGTGCCAGCAGCCGACGACTAGCGGACCAAGAGACCCAGTACTTC. This codes for CASSRRLADQETQYF.

The chain recombines TRBV5-1 with TRBJ1-1, with TRBD1 matching over 7 bases. The V gene end was trimmed by 0 bases and the J gene end by 6 bases; junction bases not matched to a gene: 5. CDR1 and CDR2 (germline): SGHRS, YFSETQ. This CDR3 has 14 residues. The CDR3 sequence is CASSLVPQGAEAFF. In DNA, the CDR3 is TGCGCCAGCAGCTTGGTCCCGCAGGGGGCTGAAGCTTTCTTT. Full variable domain (missing parts from reference TRBV5-1 and TRBJ1-1): KAGVTQTPRYLIKTRGQQVTLSCSPISGHRSVSWYQQTPGQGLQFLFEYFSETQRNKGNFPGRFSGRQFSNSRSEMNVSTLELGDSALYLCASSLVPQGAEAFFGQGTRLTVV.

The chain joins TRBV9 to TRBJ1-6; D might be TRBD1 (5 bases). Looked up from germline, CDR1 is SGDLS and CDR2 is YYNGEE. Trimming removed 4 bases from V and 10 bases from J, with 12 bases in between. The length of the CDR3 is 13 residues. The CDR3 DNA sequence: TGTGCCAGCAGCTTTAGGAGGGACTCACCCCTCCACTTT. Translated, it gives CASSFRRDSPLHF.

The chain is built from TRBV2 and TRBJ2-3; a weak D match, TRBD1 (6 bases). Per germline, CDR1 SNHLY and CDR2 FYNNEI. This CDR3 is 15 amino acids long. Trimming shortened V by 1 base and J by 0 bases, and 8 bases separated the two germline ends. CDR3 nucleotides: TGTGCCAGCAGTGAAGAGGGGGTTAGCACAGATACGCAGTATTTT. Its protein product is CASSEEGVSTDTQYF.

The chain couples TRBV7-2 to TRBJ2-1, with a tentative D call TRBD2 (5 bases). Germline V lookup: CDR1 SGHTA, CDR2 FQGNSA. The V gene lost 5 bases and the J gene lost 9 bases, with 17 bases spanning the gap. The CDR3 loop spans 14 amino acids. CDR3 sequence: CASSPTTSAGEQFF. In DNA, the CDR3 is TGTGCCAGCAGCCCCACTACCAGCGCGGGTGAGCAGTTCTTC.

This chain links TRBV2 with TRBJ1-5, with D uncertain. Per the germline V gene, CDR1 is SNHLY and CDR2 is FYNNEI. This CDR3 is built from 15 residues. Deletions cut 2 bases from V and 9 bases from J, with 17 bases between. The CDR3 DNA follows: TGTGCCAGCAGTGAATTCTTGGGCGGAGAGGGGCCCCAGCATTTT. This gives the protein CASSEFLGGEGPQHF.

V and J are TRBV5-4 and TRBJ2-5, with 11 bases that match TRBD2. V was pared by 2 bases and J by 4 bases, with 4 bases of the junction left unmatched. This CDR3 contains 15 residues. CDR1 is SGHNT and CDR2 is YYREEE in the germline V gene (reference sequence). DNA of the CDR3: TGTGCCAGCAGCTTCGTGCTAGCGGGAGGAGAGACCCAGTACTTC. As protein: CASSFVLAGGETQYF.

J is TRBJ2-5 and V is TRBV6-1; 7 nucleotides match TRBD2. TRBJ2-7 explains the end of the DNA better; the J call may be wrong. This CDR3 contains 18 residues. Germline CDR1 is MNHNS and CDR2 is SASEGT. CDR3 DNA: TGTGCCAGCAGTGACCGGGACTACGGTCGCCTACTTTCCTACGAGCAGTACTTC. Translation: CASSDRDYGRLLSYEQYF.

This clone was picked up a small number of times. The CDR3 region is CASSHRDRGESGGYTF. The CDR3 nucleotides read TGTGCCAGCAGCCATCGGGACAGGGGAGAATCTGGAGGCTACACCTTC. The rearrangement joins TRBV5-4 to TRBJ1-2; 10 nucleotides align to TRBD1. V was clipped by 4 bases and J by 8 bases; unmatched bases: 14. This CDR3 comprises 16 residues. Germline assignment: CDR1 SGHNT and CDR2 YYREEE (reference sequence).

The chain is built from TRBV27 and TRBJ1-1; no clear D gene. This CDR3 region has 15 residues. Deletions cut 5 bases from V and 0 bases from J, with 13 bases between. Germline V gene sequence: CDR1 MNHEY, CDR2 SMNVEV (reference sequence). CDR3 nucleotide sequence: TGTGCCAGCAGTCTCGGAGGGCATTTGAACACTGAAGCTTTCTTT. Its translation is CASSLGGHLNTEAFF.

This clone was recorded once. The V and J genes are TRBV11-2 and TRBJ1-6; D remains unclear. Germline-derived CDR1 and CDR2 are SGHAT and FQNNGV. V lost 0 bases, J lost 7 bases, and 13 bases lay in between. The CDR3 covers 16 residues. The CDR3 region has the DNA TGTGCCAGCAGCTTAGAGTGGGCTTCTCCAAATTCACCCCTCCACTTT. Translation gives CASSLEWASPNSPLHF.

CDR3 residues: CASSTDRGSRETQYF. The CDR3 bases are TGTGCCAGCAGTACGGACAGGGGCTCTCGGGAGACCCAGTACTTC. This sequence joins TRBV6-1 and TRBJ2-5, with 9 bases matching TRBD1. The junction had 9 bases not matched to a gene; V was cut back by 5 bases and J by 5 bases. CDR3 length equals 15 residues. Germline V gene lookup returns CDR1 MNHNS and CDR2 SASEGT.

V gene TRBV12-2 combines with J gene TRBJ2-5; the D call of TRBD1 is as the table states it, not checked on the DNA. TRBV12-2 is assigned pseudogene status. CDR3 size: 18 residues. This chain's CDR3 is CASRLAMGAREILETQYF. The CDR3, as DNA: TGTGCAAGTCGCTTAGCGATGGGGGCGAGGGAGATATTGGAGACCCAGTACTTC.

The chain couples TRBV29-1 to TRBJ2-6, with D perhaps TRBD2 (6 bases). The CDR3 sequence is 15 residues long. The V end lost 1 base, the J end lost 2 bases, and 9 bases lay between the germline ends. Germline V gene data show CDR1 as SQVTM and CDR2 as ANQGSEA. The CDR3 DNA follows: TGCAGCGTTGAAGTTGGGGGGACTGGGGCCAACGTCCTGACTTTC. Translation gives CSVEVGGTGANVLTF.